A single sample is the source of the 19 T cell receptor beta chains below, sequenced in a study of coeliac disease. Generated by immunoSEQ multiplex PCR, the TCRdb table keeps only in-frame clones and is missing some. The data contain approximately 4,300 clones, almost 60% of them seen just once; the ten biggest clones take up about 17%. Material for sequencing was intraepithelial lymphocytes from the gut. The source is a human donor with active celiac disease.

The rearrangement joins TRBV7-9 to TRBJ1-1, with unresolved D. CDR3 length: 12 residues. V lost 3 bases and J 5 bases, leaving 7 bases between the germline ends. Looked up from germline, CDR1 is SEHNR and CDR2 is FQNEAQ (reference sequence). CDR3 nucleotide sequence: TGTGCCAGCAGCTTCGGGGAAACTGAAGCTTTCTTT. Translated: CASSFGETEAFF.

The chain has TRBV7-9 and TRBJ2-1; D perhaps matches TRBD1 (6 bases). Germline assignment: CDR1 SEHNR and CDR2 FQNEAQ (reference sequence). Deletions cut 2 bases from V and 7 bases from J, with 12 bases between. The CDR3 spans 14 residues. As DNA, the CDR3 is TGTGCCAGCAGCTTACGGTCGCAGGGGAATGAGCAGTTCTTC. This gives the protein CASSLRSQGNEQFF.

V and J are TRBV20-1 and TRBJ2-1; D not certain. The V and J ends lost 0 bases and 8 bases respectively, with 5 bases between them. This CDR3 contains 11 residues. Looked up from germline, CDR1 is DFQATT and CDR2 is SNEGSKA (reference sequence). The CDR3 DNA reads TGCAGTGCTAGAGAGACTTATGAGCAGTTCTTC. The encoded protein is CSARETYEQFF.

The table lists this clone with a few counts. The CDR3 region is CASSRDRGPGEQYF. The CDR3 nucleotides are TGCGCCAGCAGCAGGGACAGGGGGCCAGGCGAGCAGTACTTC. The V and J genes are TRBV5-1 and TRBJ2-7; TRBD1 agrees at 12 bases. The CDR3 spans 14 residues. The germline V gene encodes CDR1 SGHRS and CDR2 YFSETQ. With V trimmed by 4 bases and J by 6 bases, 5 bases remained unmatched.

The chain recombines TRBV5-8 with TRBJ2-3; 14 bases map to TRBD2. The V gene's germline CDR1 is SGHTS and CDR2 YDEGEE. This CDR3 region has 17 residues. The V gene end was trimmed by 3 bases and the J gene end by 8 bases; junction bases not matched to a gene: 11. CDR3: CASSSDGLAGGRGTQYF. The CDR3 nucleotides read TGTGCCAGCAGCTCGGACGGACTAGCGGGAGGCCGGGGTACGCAGTATTTT.

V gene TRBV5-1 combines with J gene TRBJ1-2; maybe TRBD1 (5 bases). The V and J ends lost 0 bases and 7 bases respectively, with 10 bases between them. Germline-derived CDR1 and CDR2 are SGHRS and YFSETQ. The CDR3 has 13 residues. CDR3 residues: CASSLGGAPGYTF. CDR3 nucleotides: TGCGCCAGCAGCTTGGGTGGGGCCCCTGGCTACACCTTC.

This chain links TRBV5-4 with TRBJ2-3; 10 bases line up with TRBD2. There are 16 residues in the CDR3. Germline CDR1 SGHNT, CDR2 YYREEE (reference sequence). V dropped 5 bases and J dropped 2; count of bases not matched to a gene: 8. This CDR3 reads CASRFRTSGSTDTQYF. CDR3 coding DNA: TGTGCCAGCAGATTTAGGACTAGCGGATCCACAGATACGCAGTATTTT.

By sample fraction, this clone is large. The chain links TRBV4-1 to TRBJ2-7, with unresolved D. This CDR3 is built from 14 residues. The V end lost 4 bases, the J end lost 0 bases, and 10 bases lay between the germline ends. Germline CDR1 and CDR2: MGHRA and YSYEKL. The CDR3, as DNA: TGCGCCAGCAGCCCATTCGCGGTCTCCTACGAGCAGTACTTC. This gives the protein CASSPFAVSYEQYF.

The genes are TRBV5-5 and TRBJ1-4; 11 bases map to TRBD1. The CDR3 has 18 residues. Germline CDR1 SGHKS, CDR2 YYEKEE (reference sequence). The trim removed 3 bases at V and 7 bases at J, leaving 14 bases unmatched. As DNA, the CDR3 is TGTGCCAGCAGCTCCCACCTTTGGACAGGGGGCGCGGGTGAAAAACTGTTTTTT. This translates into CASSSHLWTGGAGEKLFF.

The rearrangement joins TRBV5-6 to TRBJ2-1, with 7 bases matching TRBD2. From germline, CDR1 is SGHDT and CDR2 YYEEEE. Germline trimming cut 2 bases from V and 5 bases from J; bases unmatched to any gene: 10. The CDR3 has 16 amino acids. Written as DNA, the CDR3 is TGTGCCAGCAGCTTTGGGACTACCTCCTTCCACAATGAGCAGTTCTTC. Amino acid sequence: CASSFGTTSFHNEQFF.

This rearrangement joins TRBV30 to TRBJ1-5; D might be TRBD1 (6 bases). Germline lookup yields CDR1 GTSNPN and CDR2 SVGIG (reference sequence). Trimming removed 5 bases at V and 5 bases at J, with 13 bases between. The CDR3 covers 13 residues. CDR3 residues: CAWGQAGDQPQHF. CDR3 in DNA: TGTGCCTGGGGACAAGCAGGGGATCAGCCCCAGCATTTT.

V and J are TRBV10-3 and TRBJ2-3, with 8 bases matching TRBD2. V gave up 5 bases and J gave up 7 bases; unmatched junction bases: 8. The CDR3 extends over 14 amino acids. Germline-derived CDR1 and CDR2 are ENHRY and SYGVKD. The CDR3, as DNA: TGTGCCATCAGTCCAGCGGGAGAAGTATATACGCAGTATTTT. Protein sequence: CAISPAGEVYTQYF.

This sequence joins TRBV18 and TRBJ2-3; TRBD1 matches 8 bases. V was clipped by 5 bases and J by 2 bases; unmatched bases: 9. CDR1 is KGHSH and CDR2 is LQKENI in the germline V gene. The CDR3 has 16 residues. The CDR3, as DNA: TGTGCCAGCTCAACTACAACAGGGGGGATCACAGATACGCAGTATTTT. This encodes CASSTTTGGITDTQYF.

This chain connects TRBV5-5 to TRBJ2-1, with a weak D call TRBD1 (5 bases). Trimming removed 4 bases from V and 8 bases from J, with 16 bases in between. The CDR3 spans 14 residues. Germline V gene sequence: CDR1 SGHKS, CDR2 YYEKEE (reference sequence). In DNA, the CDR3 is TGTGCCAGCAGCAACAGGTTTCCCCGAGATGAGCAGTTCTTC. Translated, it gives CASSNRFPRDEQFF.

The chain's CDR3 is CASSPGSGGYNEQFF. CDR3 nucleotide sequence: TGTGCCAGCAGCCCCGGGAGTGGCGGGTACAATGAGCAGTTCTTC. The rearrangement joins TRBV9 to TRBJ2-1, with D possibly being TRBD2 (6 bases). This CDR3 is built from 15 residues. Trimming removed 4 bases at V and 4 bases at J, with 15 bases between. Germline lookup yields CDR1 SGDLS and CDR2 YYNGEE.

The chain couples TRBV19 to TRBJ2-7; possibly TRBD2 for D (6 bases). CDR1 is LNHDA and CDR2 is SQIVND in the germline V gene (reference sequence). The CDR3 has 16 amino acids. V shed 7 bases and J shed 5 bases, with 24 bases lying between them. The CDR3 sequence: CASKIIRGSPRNEQYF. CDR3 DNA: TGTGCCAGTAAGATAATCCGGGGGAGCCCGAGGAACGAGCAGTACTTC.

This CDR3 is CASSIWLAGGHEQFF. The CDR3 DNA follows: TGTGCCAGTAGTATTTGGCTAGCGGGAGGCCATGAGCAGTTCTTC. V is TRBV19 and J is TRBJ2-1; TRBD2 agrees at 11 bases. Germline V gene lookup returns CDR1 LNHDA and CDR2 SQIVND (reference sequence). The CDR3 covers 15 residues. After removal of 3 bases from V and 8 bases from J, the junction contained 6 bases not matched to a gene.

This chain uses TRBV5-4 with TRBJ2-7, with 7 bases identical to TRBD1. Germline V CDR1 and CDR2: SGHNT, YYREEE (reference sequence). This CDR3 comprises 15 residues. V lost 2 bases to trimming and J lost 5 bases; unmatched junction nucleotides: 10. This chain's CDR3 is CASSLGLTGWDEQYF. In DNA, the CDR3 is TGTGCCAGCAGCTTAGGACTGACAGGGTGGGACGAGCAGTACTTC.

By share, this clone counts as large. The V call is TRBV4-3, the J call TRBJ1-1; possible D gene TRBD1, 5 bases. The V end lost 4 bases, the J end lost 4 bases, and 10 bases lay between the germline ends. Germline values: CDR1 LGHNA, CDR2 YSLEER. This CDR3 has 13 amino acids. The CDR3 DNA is TGCGCCAGCAGCCGGGAGGGGTCCACTGAAGCTTTCTTT. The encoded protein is CASSREGSTEAFF.